A selection of T cell receptor beta chains follows, all from one sample in a study of blood T cell repertoires in COVID-19. Profiling relied on immunoSEQ multiplex PCR, and the TCRdb table lists in-frame clones only, not all of them. The sample gives roughly 250,000 clones, 80% to 85% of which show up once; less than 3% is in the top ten. The specimen sequenced was peripheral blood. These receptors were collected from a woman between 55 and 75 years old with active or convalescent COVID-19. CDR3s include the opening cysteine and the closing phenylalanine or tryptophan. The D gene is left open where the match is weak. Clone size is shown for a subset of rows, as once, few, many or a class of expanded clone.

TRBV5-1	.	.	TRBJ2-6	CASRWSGTPSSGANVLTF	TGCGCCAGCAGGTGGAGCGGGACACCCTCCTCTGGGGCCAACGTCCTGACTTTC
TRBV7-2	TRBD2	.	TRBJ2-2	CASSLALLAGGNTGELFF	TGTGCCAGCAGCTTAGCGCTATTAGCGGGGGGGAACACCGGGGAGCTGTTTTTT
TRBV7-9	TRBD1	.	TRBJ1-1	CASSAGTGRPGDTEAFF	TGTGCCAGCAGCGCCGGGACAGGGCGGCCGGGGGACACTGAAGCTTTCTTT
TRBV28	TRBD1	.	TRBJ2-3	CASSLPYYRGRGDTQYF	TGTGCCAGCAGTTTACCCTATTACAGGGGGCGCGGAGATACGCAGTATTTT
TRBV5-5	.	.	TRBJ2-7	CASSFSFSYEQYF	TGTGCCAGCAGCTTCAGTTTCTCCTACGAGCAGTACTTC
TRBV4-3	TRBD1	once	TRBJ2-3	CASSQVDRAPDTQYF	TGCGCCAGCAGCCAAGTCGACAGGGCCCCAGATACGCAGTATTTT
TRBV3-1/TRBV3-2	.	.	TRBJ2-2	CASSQTGFNTGELFF	TGTGCCAGCAGCCAGACAGGTTTCAACACCGGGGAGCTGTTTTTT
TRBV12-5	TRBD1	.	TRBJ1-2	CASGLASGQGAYGYTF	TGTGCTAGTGGTTTGGCATCTGGACAGGGGGCATACGGCTACACCTTC
TRBV11-3	.	.	TRBJ2-2	CASSAGAGGTGELFF	TGTGCCAGCAGCGCGGGGGCTGGGGGGACCGGGGAGCTGTTTTTT
TRBV2	.	.	TRBJ1-1	CASNGNTEAFF	TGTGCCAGCAACGGTAACACTGAAGCTTTCTTT
TRBV6-5	TRBD2	.	TRBJ2-1	CASRTGTSGANEQFF	TGTGCCAGCAGAACCGGGACTAGCGGTGCCAATGAGCAGTTCTTC
TRBV7-9	TRBD1	.	TRBJ1-2	CASSPRGSWSYGYTF	TGTGCCAGCAGCCCCAGGGGGAGTTGGAGCTATGGCTACACCTTC
TRBV19	.	.	TRBJ1-2	CASSTDHARIRATYGYTF	TGTGCCAGTAGTACCGATCACGCCCGAATCAGGGCCACCTATGGCTACACCTTC
TRBV7-9	TRBD2	.	TRBJ2-5	CASSSNPGGETQYF	TGTGCCAGCAGCTCAAATCCGGGAGGGGAGACCCAGTACTTC
TRBV7-7	.	.	TRBJ1-1	CASSPNKRAKAFF	TGTGCCAGCAGCCCAAATAAGAGAGCGAAAGCTTTCTTT
TRBV18	TRBD1	once	TRBJ1-1	CASSPGTAMNTEAFF	TGTGCCAGCTCACCAGGGACAGCCATGAACACTGAAGCTTTCTTT
TRBV5-4	TRBD2	.	TRBJ2-5	CASSSPSGGIETQYF	TGTGCCAGCAGCTCTCCTAGCGGGGGAATAGAGACCCAGTACTTC
TRBV6-1	.	.	TRBJ1-2	CASSAPAPGEPRPAYGYTF	TGTGCCAGCAGTGCCCCTGCCCCAGGGGAGCCCAGGCCGGCTTATGGCTACACCTTC
TRBV12-3/TRBV12-4	.	few	TRBJ2-7	CASTRGSEQYF	TGTGCCAGCACCAGAGGGAGCGAGCAGTACTTC
TRBV12-3/TRBV12-4	.	.	TRBJ1-5	CATTTGANQPQHF	TGTGCCACCACGACAGGAGCAAATCAGCCCCAGCATTTT
TRBV24-1	.	few	TRBJ2-3	CATQTTSTDTQYF	TGTGCCACCCAAACTACTAGCACAGATACGCAGTATTTT
TRBV18	.	few	TRBJ2-5	CASSPSRGLWTQYF	TGTGCCAGCTCGCCCTCGCGGGGATTGTGGACCCAGTACTTC
TRBV5-4	.	.	TRBJ2-5	CASSSNYRVQETQYF	TGTGCCAGCAGCTCGAATTACAGGGTTCAAGAGACCCAGTACTTC
TRBV14	TRBD1	.	TRBJ2-2	CASSHRTGGANTGELFF	TGTGCCAGCAGCCACCGGACAGGGGGTGCGAACACCGGGGAGCTGTTTTTT
TRBV5-4	.	.	TRBJ1-4	CASSLGHGVNEKLFF	TGTGCCAGCAGCTTGGGTCACGGGGTTAATGAAAAACTGTTTTTT
TRBV6-6	TRBD2	.	TRBJ2-2	CASSYSRGGDSGELFF	TGTGCCAGCAGTTACTCTCGCGGGGGGGACTCCGGGGAGCTGTTTTTT
TRBV10-3	TRBD1	.	TRBJ1-3	CAISRARTGAGNTIYF	TGTGCCATCAGCCGCGCGCGGACAGGGGCTGGAAACACCATATATTTT
TRBV9	.	.	TRBJ1-2	CASSPRTAPILHGYTF	TGTGCCAGCAGCCCCCGGACAGCACCCATACTTCATGGCTACACCTTC
TRBV11-3	.	.	TRBJ2-5	CASSLGAGAGETQYF	TGTGCCAGCAGCTTAGGTGCGGGGGCGGGAGAGACCCAGTACTTC
TRBV25-1	TRBD1	.	TRBJ1-2	CASSEYNRGRNGYTF	TGTGCCAGCAGTGAATATAACAGGGGGCGGAATGGCTACACCTTC
TRBV10-3	.	.	TRBJ1-2	CAISEPKGDTAEYGYTF	TGTGCCATCAGTGAGCCCAAGGGAGACACCGCGGAATATGGCTACACCTTC
TRBV5-6	TRBD2	.	TRBJ2-3	CASSFRLAGDPTDTQYF	TGTGCCAGCAGCTTTCGGTTAGCGGGGGACCCCACAGATACGCAGTATTTT
TRBV14	.	.	TRBJ2-2	CASSQARNTGELFF	TGTGCCAGCAGCCAAGCCAGGAACACCGGGGAGCTGTTTTTT
TRBV10-2	.	once	TRBJ1-5	CASSFLDSNQPQHF	TGCGCCAGCAGTTTCCTAGATAGCAATCAGCCCCAGCATTTT
TRBV27	.	few	TRBJ1-1	CASSWGGRTTEAFF	TGTGCCAGCAGTTGGGGGGGGAGAACCACTGAAGCTTTCTTT
TRBV7-3	TRBD1	few	TRBJ2-1	CASSLGTGGSNEQFF	TGTGCCAGCAGCTTAGGGACAGGGGGGTCCAATGAGCAGTTCTTC
TRBV7-2	.	.	TRBJ2-3	CASKGILLTDTQYF	TGTGCCAGCAAGGGGATCTTATTAACAGATACGCAGTATTTT
TRBV6-9	.	.	TRBJ2-2	CANPRTGELFF	TGTGCCAACCCGAGGACCGGGGAGCTGTTTTTT
TRBV5-1	.	few	TRBJ1-5	CASSYTGNNQPQHF	TGCGCCAGCAGCTATACAGGTAACAATCAGCCCCAGCATTTT
TRBV4-2	.	.	TRBJ1-2	CASSDGQSSYGYTF	TGTGCCAGCAGCGATGGACAGAGCAGCTATGGCTACACCTTC
TRBV2	TRBD1	.	TRBJ2-7	CASSVGTGGGYEQYF	TGTGCCAGCAGTGTAGGGACAGGGGGCGGATACGAGCAGTACTTC
TRBV4-2	TRBD2	.	TRBJ2-1	CASSQDPAGGIYNEQFF	TGTGCCAGCAGCCAAGACCCGGCGGGGGGCATATACAATGAGCAGTTCTTC
TRBV7-2	TRBD2	.	TRBJ2-7	CASSAPVGLAGGTYEQYF	TGTGCCAGCAGCGCGCCCGTGGGACTAGCGGGGGGGACCTACGAGCAGTACTTC
TRBV5-1	TRBD2	.	TRBJ2-5	CASSLDPAGEGETQYF	TGCGCCAGCAGCTTGGACCCAGCGGGGGAGGGAGAGACCCAGTACTTC
TRBV7-7	TRBD1	.	TRBJ1-3	CASSSSGQGNTIYF	TGTGCCAGCAGCTCATCGGGACAGGGGAACACCATATATTTT
TRBV19	.	.	TRBJ2-3	CASSIARTDTQYF	TGTGCCAGTAGTATAGCCAGAACAGATACGCAGTATTTT
TRBV11-2	.	.	TRBJ1-1	CASSRQKNTEAFF	TGTGCCAGCAGCCGACAAAAGAACACTGAAGCTTTCTTT
TRBV11-3	TRBD2	.	TRBJ2-3	CASSSRAGAPTDTQYF	TGTGCCAGCAGCTCGAGAGCGGGGGCCCCCACAGATACGCAGTATTTT
TRBV18	TRBD1	.	TRBJ2-1	CASSPRTGVGKNEQFF	TGTGCCAGCTCACCAAGGACAGGGGTCGGGAAAAATGAGCAGTTCTTC
TRBV3-1/TRBV3-2	TRBD1	.	TRBJ2-5	CASSQPGQGGSETQYF	TGTGCCAGCAGCCAACCCGGACAGGGGGGTTCGGAGACCCAGTACTTC
TRBV7-3	TRBD2	.	TRBJ2-4	CASSLTRTSGKNIQYF	TGTGCCAGCAGCTTAACCCGGACTAGCGGGAAAAACATTCAGTACTTC
TRBV18	.	.	TRBJ2-3	CASTREGGGNTDTQYF	TGTGCCAGCACCCGGGAAGGGGGGGGCAACACAGATACGCAGTATTTT
TRBV19	.	.	TRBJ2-7	CASSIMREPSYEQYF	TGTGCCAGTAGTATAATGAGGGAGCCCTCCTACGAGCAGTACTTC
TRBV2	TRBD2	.	TRBJ2-3	CASSRLAGFTDTQYF	TGTGCCAGCAGCAGACTAGCGGGGTTCACAGATACGCAGTATTTT
TRBV27	.	once	TRBJ1-6	CASSLSPGLAYNSPLHF	TGTGCCAGCAGTTTATCGCCGGGTCTTGCCTATAATTCACCCCTCCACTTT
TRBV7-3	TRBD1	once	TRBJ1-1	CASSLSGTANTEAFF	TGTGCCAGCAGCTTAAGTGGGACAGCTAACACTGAAGCTTTCTTT
TRBV5-4	.	.	TRBJ2-7	CASSLGGVGSYEQYF	TGTGCCAGCAGCTTGGGGGGGGTAGGATCCTACGAGCAGTACTTC
TRBV23-1	.	.	TRBJ1-1	CASSQSEGGRREDTEAFF	TGCGCCAGCAGTCAATCGGAAGGCGGCAGACGGGAGGACACTGAAGCTTTCTTT